This TCR beta chain was captured by sequencing in a study of regulatory T cells in long-lasting Graves disease. This clonotype has only a few counts. This may be a read error, as it is one base from a much larger clone. Noted time point: newly diagnosed GD, antithyroid drugs for less than 3 months. The TCR library was prepared using RNA isolated from PBMCs. CDR3-region Arm-PCR and iRepertoire HTBI primers produced the TCR beta libraries. TCRdb fed the multiplex PCR reads into MiXCR, producing one record per CDR3 protein. The sample holds a few hundred thousand distinct CDR3 sequences, 20% to 25% seen once. The CDR3 contains 14 residues. The V gene lost 2 bases and the J gene lost 3 bases, with 9 bases spanning the gap. Germline V gene lookup returns CDR1 KGHSH and CDR2 LQKENI.

The chain combines TRBV18 with TRBJ2-3; D is unresolved. The receptor comes from a female donor with Graves disease. The sequences come from peripheral blood mononuclear cells (PBMCs), collected at new diagnosis, from a patient treated with antithyroid drugs. CDR3 loop: CASSPTPATDTQYF. CDR3 bases: TGTGCCAGCTCACCAACTCCTGCGACAGATACGCAGTATTTT.